This record looks at one TCR beta chain sequence and its context. The data stem from a study of T cell changes during pregnancy in multiple sclerosis. V gave up 6 bases and J gave up 0 bases, with 10 bases separating them. From germline, CDR1 is LGHNT and CDR2 FRNRAP. CDR3 length: 14 residues. Using immunoSEQ multiplex PCR, the repertoire was profiled, and TCRdb retains in-frame clones only, with some absent. The sample lists tens of thousands of clones; 80% to 95% were seen once. The genes are TRBV12-5 and TRBJ2-3; maybe TRBD2 (5 bases). The sequences come from peripheral blood, collected in the second trimester of pregnancy. The source is a female donor with multiple sclerosis, enrolled in a pregnancy study. CDR3 sequence: CASGAETSTDTQYF. CDR3 sequence (DNA): TGTGCTAGTGGAGCGGAGACTAGCACAGATACGCAGTATTTT. The variable domain in full, with the rest retrieved from reference TRBV12-5 and TRBJ2-3, is DARVTQTPRHKVTEMGQEVTMRCQPILGHNTVFWYRQTMMQGLELLAYFRNRAPLDDSGMPKDRFSAEMPDATLATLKIQPSEPRDSAVYFCASGAETSTDTQYFGPGTRLTVL.